The T cell receptor beta chain described here comes from a study of blood T cell repertoires in COVID-19. Sequencing was performed with immunoSEQ multiplex PCR; in TCRdb, only in-frame clones are kept and a portion is missing. The profile shows about 260,000 clones, about 85% of them singletons. The TCR originated in a man between 60 and 70 years old with acute or convalescent COVID-19. The specimen sequenced was peripheral blood.

CDR3 protein: CASSRQRSQETQYF. CDR3 DNA: TGTGCCAGCAGCCGACAGAGGTCCCAAGAGACCCAGTACTTC. J is TRBJ2-5 and V is TRBV6-5, with a weak D call TRBD1 (5 bases). Trimming removed 6 bases from V and 1 base from J, with 12 bases in between. CDR3 length: 14 residues. Germline V CDR1 and CDR2: MNHEY, SVGAGI.